Below are 4 T cell receptor beta chains sequenced from a single sample in a study of blood T cell repertoires in COVID-19. Assay: immunoSEQ multiplex PCR; the TCRdb copy retains only in-frame clones and omits some. Altogether roughly 260,000 clones are present, approximately 91% being singletons, with the ten largest covering approximately 10%. Sequencing used peripheral blood. Every receptor here comes from a woman younger than 45 with COVID-19, enrolled during active disease.

The chain carries TRBV6-4 and TRBJ1-2, with 11 bases aligning to TRBD1. Germline trimming cut 4 bases from V and 5 bases from J; bases unmatched to any gene: 6. Germline V gives CDR1 MRHNA, CDR2 SNTAGT. The CDR3 sequence is 15 residues long. The CDR3 coding sequence is TGTGCCAGCAGTGTCCGGGACAGGGGGTATTATGGCTACACCTTC. It translates to CASSVRDRGYYGYTF.

J is TRBJ1-5 and V is TRBV2; D is unresolved. Germline V gene data show CDR1 as SNHLY and CDR2 as FYNNEI. This CDR3 is 14 amino acids long. V lost 4 bases, J lost 6 bases, and 13 bases lay in between. The chain's CDR3 is CASSVGSGGQPQHF. The DNA for the CDR3 is TGTGCCAGCAGTGTAGGTTCTGGAGGTCAGCCCCAGCATTTT.

This chain uses TRBV24-1 with TRBJ2-5; maybe TRBD2 (5 bases). The germline gives CDR1 KGHDR, CDR2 SFDVKD. The CDR3 loop spans 13 amino acids. V gave up 7 bases and J gave up 7 bases, with 15 bases separating them. CDR3 amino acids: CATSGLVVGTQYF. For the CDR3, the DNA is TGTGCCACCAGCGGACTTGTGGTAGGGACCCAGTACTTC.

This clone was seen a few times. J is TRBJ1-4 and V is TRBV9, with D unclear. The CDR3 sequence is 15 residues long. V was clipped by 0 bases and J by 11 bases, with 17 bases between them. From germline, CDR1 is SGDLS and CDR2 YYNGEE. For the CDR3, the DNA is TGTGCCAGCAGCGTAGACGGGGAGAGCTTGCGGAAACTGTTTTTT. Amino acids: CASSVDGESLRKLFF.